This TCR beta chain was captured by sequencing in a study of cytomegalovirus exposure and HLA in healthy donors. The PCR had 60 Vbeta and 13 Jbeta primers. Using immunoSEQ multiplex PCR, the repertoire was profiled, and TCRdb retains in-frame clones only, with some absent. This table has over 150,000 clones, over 65% appearing once. In germline, CDR1 is SGHRS, CDR2 YFSETQ. The CDR3 spans 16 residues. Germline trimming cut 3 bases from V and 3 bases from J; bases unmatched to any gene: 7. Sample: PBMCs. This chain uses TRBV5-1 with TRBJ2-3, with 10 bases lining up with TRBD2. The source is a woman between 25 and 40 years old in good health and CMV-seronegative. CDR3 residues: CASSSLAGAMTDTQYF. The CDR3 DNA is TGCGCCAGCAGCTCGCTAGCGGGAGCGATGACAGATACGCAGTATTTT.